Given below is one T cell receptor beta chain in context. Its antigen is undetermined. Cells were stimulated nonspecifically with anti-CD3/anti-CD28 magnetic beads. Responding CD4+ T cells were sorted by upregulation of both CD40 ligand and CD69. Plasma HIV-1 RNA stayed below 50 copies/mL for at least 4 years. V shed 4 bases and J shed 1 base, with 14 bases lying between them. Germline V gene sequence: CDR1 SGHRS, CDR2 YFSETQ. CDR3 length: 15 amino acids. The source of the sample is a study of persistence of HIV-infected CD4 T cells. This was the immunoSEQ version 4 assay in survey mode. Each sample used up to roughly 1 ug genomic DNA diluted to 10 ng/uL. Produced via immunoSEQ multiplex PCR; TCRdb's table is partial and in-frame only. This table holds 40,000 or so clones, roughly 90% found once.

Sequenced here: CD4+ T cells sorted from PBMCs after 18-hour stimulation, sampled from a patient who received antiretroviral therapy. The receptor comes from an adult man with HIV who was CMV-seropositive. The rearrangement uses TRBV5-1 and TRBJ1-1; weak D call: TRBD1 (6 bases). In nucleotides, the CDR3 is TGCGCCAGCAGCAGGGTGGGGGGCACGAACACTGAAGCTTTCTTT. The encoded protein is CASSRVGGTNTEAFF.